The entry below describes one TCR beta chain. Antigen: not known. Staff drew a roughly 2.5 ml blood sample from each donor. The data stem from a study of monozygotic twins with inflammatory bowel disease. CDR3 length: 14 residues. Every TCR library used approximately 3,700 ng of total RNA. The template switching step added UMIs that contained a 6-nucleotide sample barcode. TCRdb derives one entry per CDR3 protein from the 5' RACE reads, leaving out DNA. Recorded for this sample: some 100,000 distinct CDR3 sequences. Study results and limitations: Relative clonotype sharing with others was diminished in IBD patients versus healthy twins, particularly with disease activity.

This chain connects TRBV12-3 or TRBV12-4 to TRBJ2-3. This receptor was identified in a human donor with ulcerative colitis or Crohn's disease, or a healthy co-twin of an affected twin (not recorded which). The specimen sequenced was blood. CDR3 amino acids: CASSFARFTDTQYF.